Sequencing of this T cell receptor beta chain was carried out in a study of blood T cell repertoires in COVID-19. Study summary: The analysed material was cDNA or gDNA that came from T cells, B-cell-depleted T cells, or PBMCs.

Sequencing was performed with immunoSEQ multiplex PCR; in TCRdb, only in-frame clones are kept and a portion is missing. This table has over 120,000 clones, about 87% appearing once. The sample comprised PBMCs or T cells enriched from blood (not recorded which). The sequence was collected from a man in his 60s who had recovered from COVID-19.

This CDR3 is CASSKEKGQYNEQFF. CDR3 coding DNA: TGTGCCAGCAGCAAAGAAAAGGGACAGTACAATGAGCAGTTCTTC. V usage is TRBV21-1 and J usage is TRBJ2-1; no check of the table's D call, TRBD1, against the DNA was made. TRBV21-1 is a recognized pseudogene. The length of the CDR3 is 15 residues.